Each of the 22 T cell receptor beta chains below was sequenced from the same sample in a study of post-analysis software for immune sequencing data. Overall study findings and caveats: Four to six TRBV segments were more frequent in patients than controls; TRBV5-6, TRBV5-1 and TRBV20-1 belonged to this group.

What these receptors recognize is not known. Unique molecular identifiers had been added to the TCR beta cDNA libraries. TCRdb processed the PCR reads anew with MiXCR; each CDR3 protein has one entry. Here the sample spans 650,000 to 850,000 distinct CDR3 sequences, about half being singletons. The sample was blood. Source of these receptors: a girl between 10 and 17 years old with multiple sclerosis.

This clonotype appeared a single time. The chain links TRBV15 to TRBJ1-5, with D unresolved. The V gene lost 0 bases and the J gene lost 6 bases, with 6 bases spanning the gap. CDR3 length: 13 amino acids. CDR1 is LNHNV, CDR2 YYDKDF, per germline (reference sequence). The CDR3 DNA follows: TGTGCCACCAGCAGAGATCTTGGTCAGCCCCAGCATTTT. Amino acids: CATSRDLGQPQHF.

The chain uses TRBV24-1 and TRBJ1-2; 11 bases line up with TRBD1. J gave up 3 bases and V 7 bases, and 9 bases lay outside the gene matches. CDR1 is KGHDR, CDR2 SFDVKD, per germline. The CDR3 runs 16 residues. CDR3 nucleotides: TGTGCCACCAGGGACGGACAGGGGGCGCAGGACTATGGCTACACCTTC. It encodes CATRDGQGAQDYGYTF.

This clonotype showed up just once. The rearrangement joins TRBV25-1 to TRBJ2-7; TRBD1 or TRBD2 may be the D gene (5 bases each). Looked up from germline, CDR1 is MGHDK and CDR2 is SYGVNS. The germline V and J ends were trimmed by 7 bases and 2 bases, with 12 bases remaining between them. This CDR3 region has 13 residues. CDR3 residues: CASMGDRPYEQYF. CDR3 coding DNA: TGTGCCAGCATGGGAGACAGACCCTACGAGCAGTACTTC.

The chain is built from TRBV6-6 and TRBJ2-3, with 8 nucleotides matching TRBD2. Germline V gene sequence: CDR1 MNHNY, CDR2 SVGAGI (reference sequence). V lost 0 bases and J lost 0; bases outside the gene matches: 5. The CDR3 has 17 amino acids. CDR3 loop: CASSYSMGLGSTDTQYF. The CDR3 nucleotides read TGTGCCAGCAGTTACTCGATGGGACTAGGAAGCACAGATACGCAGTATTTT.

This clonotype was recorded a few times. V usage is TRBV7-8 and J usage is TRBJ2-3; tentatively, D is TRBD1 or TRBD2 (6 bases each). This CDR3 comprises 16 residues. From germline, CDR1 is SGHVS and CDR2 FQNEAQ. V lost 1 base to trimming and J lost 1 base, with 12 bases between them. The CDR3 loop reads CASSLVIGGGTDTQYF. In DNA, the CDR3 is TGTGCCAGCAGCTTAGTTATCGGGGGCGGCACAGATACGCAGTATTTT.

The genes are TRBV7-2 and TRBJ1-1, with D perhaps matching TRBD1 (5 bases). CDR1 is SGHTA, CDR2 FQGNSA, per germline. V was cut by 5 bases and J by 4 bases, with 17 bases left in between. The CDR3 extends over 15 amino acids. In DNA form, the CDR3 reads TGTGCCAGCAGCCCAGAGGGACCCTACCCCACTGAAGCTTTCTTT. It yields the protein CASSPEGPYPTEAFF.

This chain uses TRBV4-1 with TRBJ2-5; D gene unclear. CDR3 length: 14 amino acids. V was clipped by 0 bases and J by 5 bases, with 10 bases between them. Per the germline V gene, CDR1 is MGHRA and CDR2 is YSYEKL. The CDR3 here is CASSQERWVETQYF. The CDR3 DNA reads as TGCGCCAGCAGCCAAGAGAGGTGGGTGGAGACCCAGTACTTC.

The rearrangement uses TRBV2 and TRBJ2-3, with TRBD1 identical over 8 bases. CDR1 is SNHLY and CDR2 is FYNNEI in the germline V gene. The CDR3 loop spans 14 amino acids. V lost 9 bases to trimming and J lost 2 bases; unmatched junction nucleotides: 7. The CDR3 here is CASGRTGITDTQYF. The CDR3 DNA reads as TGTGCCAGTGGAAGGACAGGGATCACAGATACGCAGTATTTT.

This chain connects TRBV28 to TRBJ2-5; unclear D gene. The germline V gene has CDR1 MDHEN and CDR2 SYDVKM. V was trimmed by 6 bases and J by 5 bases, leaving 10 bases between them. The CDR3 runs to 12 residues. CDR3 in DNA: TGTGCCAGCAGGCTGCTCAGGGAGACCCAGTACTTC. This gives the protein CASRLLRETQYF.

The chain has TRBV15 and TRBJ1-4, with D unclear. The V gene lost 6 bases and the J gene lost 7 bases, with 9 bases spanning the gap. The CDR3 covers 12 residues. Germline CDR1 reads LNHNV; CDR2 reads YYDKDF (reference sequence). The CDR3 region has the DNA TGTGCCACCAGTCAAGTCCGTGAAAAACTGTTTTTT. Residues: CATSQVREKLFF.

CDR3 sequence reads: CASSPAPGQGAYEQYF. CDR3 in DNA: TGTGCCAGCTCACCAGCCCCTGGGCAGGGGGCTTACGAGCAGTACTTC. The rearrangement links TRBV18 to TRBJ2-7, with 8 bases aligning to TRBD1. The CDR3 covers 16 residues. The germline V gene encodes CDR1 KGHSH and CDR2 LQKENI. V shed 2 bases, J shed 4 bases, and the junction held 10 bases outside the gene matches.

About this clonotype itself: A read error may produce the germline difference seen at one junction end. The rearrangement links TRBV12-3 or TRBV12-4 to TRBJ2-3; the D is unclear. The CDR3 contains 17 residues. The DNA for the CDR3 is TGTGCCAGCAGTTTCCTCCACCTGCCAGCGAGAACAGATGCGCAGTATTTT. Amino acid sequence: CASSFLHLPARTDAQYF.

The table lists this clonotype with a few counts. CDR3 region: CSVEDQETEMNNEQFF. DNA of the CDR3: TGCAGCGTTGAAGATCAAGAGACAGAGATGAACAATGAGCAGTTCTTC. V is TRBV29-1 and J is TRBJ2-1, with D maybe TRBD1 (5 bases). The CDR3 has 16 amino acids. Germline CDR1 is SQVTM and CDR2 is ANQGSEA. V was pared by 0 bases and J by 5 bases, with 17 bases between.

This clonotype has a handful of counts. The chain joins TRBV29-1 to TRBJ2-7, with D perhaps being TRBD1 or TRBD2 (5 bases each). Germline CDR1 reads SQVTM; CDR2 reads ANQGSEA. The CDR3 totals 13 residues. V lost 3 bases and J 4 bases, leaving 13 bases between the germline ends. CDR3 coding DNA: TGCAGCGTTGACGACGGGGACGAGTACGAGCAGTACTTC. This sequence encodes CSVDDGDEYEQYF.

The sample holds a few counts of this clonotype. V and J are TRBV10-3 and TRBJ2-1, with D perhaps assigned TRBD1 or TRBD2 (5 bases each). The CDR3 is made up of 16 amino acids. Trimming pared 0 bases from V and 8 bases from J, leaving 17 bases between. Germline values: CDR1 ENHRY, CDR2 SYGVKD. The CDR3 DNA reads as TGTGCCATCAGTGAGTCGAATAGGGGTAGAGCGGATGAGCAGTTCTTC. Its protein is CAISESNRGRADEQFF.

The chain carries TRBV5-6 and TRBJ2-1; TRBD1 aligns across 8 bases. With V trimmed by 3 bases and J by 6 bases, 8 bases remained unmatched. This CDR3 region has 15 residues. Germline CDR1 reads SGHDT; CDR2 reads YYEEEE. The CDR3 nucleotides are TGTGCCAGCAGCTCAGGGGGCAAGGGATTCAATGAGCAGTTCTTC. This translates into CASSSGGKGFNEQFF.

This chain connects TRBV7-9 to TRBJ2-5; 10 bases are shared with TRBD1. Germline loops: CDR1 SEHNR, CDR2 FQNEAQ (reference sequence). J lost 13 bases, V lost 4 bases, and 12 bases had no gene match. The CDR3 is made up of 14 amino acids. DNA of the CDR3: TGTGCCAGCAGCTGGGGACAGGGGCCCTACGAGCGGTACTTC. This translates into CASSWGQGPYERYF.

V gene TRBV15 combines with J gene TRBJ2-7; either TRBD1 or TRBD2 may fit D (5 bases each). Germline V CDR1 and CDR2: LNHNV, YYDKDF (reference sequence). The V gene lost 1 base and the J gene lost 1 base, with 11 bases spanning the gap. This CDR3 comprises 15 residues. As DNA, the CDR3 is TGTGCCACCAGCAGAGTATTAGGGACGTCCTACGAGCAGTACTTC. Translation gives CATSRVLGTSYEQYF.

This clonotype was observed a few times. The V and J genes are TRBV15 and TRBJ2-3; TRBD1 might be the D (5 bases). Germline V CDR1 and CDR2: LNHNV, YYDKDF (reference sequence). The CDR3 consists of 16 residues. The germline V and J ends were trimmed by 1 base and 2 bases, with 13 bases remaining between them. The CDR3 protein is CATSRGSTVFTDTQYF. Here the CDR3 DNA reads TGTGCCACCAGCAGAGGGTCGACAGTCTTCACAGATACGCAGTATTTT.

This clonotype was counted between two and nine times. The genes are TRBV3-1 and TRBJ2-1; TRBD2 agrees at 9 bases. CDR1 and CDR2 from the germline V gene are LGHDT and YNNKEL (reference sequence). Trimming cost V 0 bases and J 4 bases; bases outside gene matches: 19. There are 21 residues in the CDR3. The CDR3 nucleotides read TGTGCCAGCAGCCAAGAGTTGCCGGGGGCGAAAGCGGGAGGTCGTTACAATGAGCAGTTCTTC. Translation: CASSQELPGAKAGGRYNEQFF.

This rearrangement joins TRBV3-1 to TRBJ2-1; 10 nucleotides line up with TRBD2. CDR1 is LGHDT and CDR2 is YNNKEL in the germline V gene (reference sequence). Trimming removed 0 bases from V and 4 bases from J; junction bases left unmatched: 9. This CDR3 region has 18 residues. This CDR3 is CASSQDMGLAIIYNEQFF. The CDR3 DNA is TGTGCCAGCAGCCAAGATATGGGACTAGCGATAATTTACAATGAGCAGTTCTTC.

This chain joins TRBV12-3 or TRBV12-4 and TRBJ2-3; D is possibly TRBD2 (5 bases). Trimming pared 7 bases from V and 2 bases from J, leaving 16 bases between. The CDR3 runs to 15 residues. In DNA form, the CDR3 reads TGTGCCAGCACCCCGCTCGGAGCGGTCACAGATACGCAGTATTTT. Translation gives CASTPLGAVTDTQYF.